The 17 T cell receptor beta chains presented below share a single source sample, sequenced in a study of blood T cells in healthy people across ages. Together with a sample-barcoded 5' primer, a J-beta primer mix was included in a second PCR lasting about 7 to 11 cycles. TCRdb reprocessed the 5' RACE reads via MiXCR and lists one record per CDR3 protein. The sample records 1 million to 1.2 million distinct CDR3 sequences, around two fifths being singletons. Sample: blood. All receptors derive from a man between 18 and 35 years old in good health.

The rearrangement uses TRBV18 and TRBJ1-3, with D hard to call. Germline V gene sequence: CDR1 KGHSH, CDR2 LQKENI. The CDR3 contains 16 residues. With 3 bases removed from V and 0 bases from J, the gap between germline ends came to 12 bases. This CDR3 reads CASSPTQESSGNTIYF. Here the CDR3 DNA reads TGTGCCAGCTCACCGACCCAGGAAAGCTCTGGAAACACCATATATTTT.

This clonotype has only one observation. The chain links TRBV6-6 to TRBJ2-2; perhaps D is TRBD1 or TRBD2 (5 bases each). There are 16 residues in the CDR3. Germline loops: CDR1 MNHNY, CDR2 SVGAGI (reference sequence). Trimming took 11 bases from V and 3 from J, leaving 22 bases between them. The DNA for the CDR3 is TGTGCCGGCTTCAGAGGGGAGTGGCGACACACCGGGGAGCTGTTTTTT. This codes for CAGFRGEWRHTGELFF.

V gene TRBV27 combines with J gene TRBJ2-3; D unclear. The germline V gene encodes CDR1 MNHEY and CDR2 SMNVEV (reference sequence). Deletions cut 4 bases from V and 2 bases from J, with 7 bases between. The CDR3 loop spans 13 amino acids. The CDR3 loop reads CASSWSDTDTQYF. DNA of the CDR3: TGTGCCAGCAGTTGGTCAGACACAGATACGCAGTATTTT.

This chain uses TRBV7-9 with TRBJ2-7; 8 nucleotides agree with TRBD1. The closer fit of TRBJ2-5 to the DNA end suggests the J call may be wrong. Germline V gene lookup returns CDR1 SEHNR and CDR2 FQNEAQ (reference sequence). The CDR3 runs 14 residues. The CDR3: CASSQGATQETQYF. The DNA of the CDR3 is TGTGCCAGCAGCCAGGGGGCTACACAGGAGACCCAGTACTTC.

The chain employs TRBV20-1 and TRBJ2-2, with TRBD2 matching over 12 bases. Per the germline V gene, CDR1 is DFQATT and CDR2 is SNEGSKA (reference sequence). This CDR3 contains 17 residues. With 1 base clipped from V and 0 bases from J, the junction kept 3 bases outside the gene matches. This chain's CDR3 is CSARATSGGSNTGELFF. CDR3 nucleotides: TGCAGTGCTAGAGCGACTAGCGGGGGCTCGAACACCGGGGAGCTGTTTTTT.

The rearrangement links TRBV20-1 to TRBJ2-4, with a possible D match to TRBD1 (6 bases). The DNA end favors TRBJ2-7, so the J call may be wrong. Germline V lookup: CDR1 DFQATT, CDR2 SNEGSKA (reference sequence). The CDR3 has 11 residues. In DNA form, the CDR3 reads TGCAGTGCCATACAGGGTTCCGAGCAGTACTTC. It is translated as CSAIQGSEQYF.

This sequence joins TRBV20-1 and TRBJ1-2, with 8 positions matching TRBD1. This CDR3 region has 14 residues. After removal of 5 bases from V and 4 bases from J, the junction contained 9 bases not matched to a gene. The germline V gene encodes CDR1 DFQATT and CDR2 SNEGSKA (reference sequence). The CDR3 DNA reads TGCAGTGCTCCAGATAGACAGGGGAGCTATGGCTACACCTTC. Translation: CSAPDRQGSYGYTF.

This chain links TRBV20-1 with TRBJ1-4; D perhaps matches TRBD1 (5 bases). This CDR3 is 11 amino acids long. With 6 bases removed from V and 7 bases from J, the gap between germline ends came to 9 bases. The germline gives CDR1 DFQATT, CDR2 SNEGSKA (reference sequence). CDR3 bases: TGCAGTGCAGGGGAGGGTGAAAAACTGTTTTTT. Its translation: CSAGEGEKLFF.

As to this clonotype: This clone may be a read error of a much larger clone one base away. The V and J genes are TRBV6-6 and TRBJ2-3, with D possibly being TRBD1 or TRBD2 (5 bases each). This CDR3 contains 15 residues. Germline V lookup: CDR1 MNHNY, CDR2 SVGAGI (reference sequence). The CDR3 sequence: CASSLPRGFNDTRYF. CDR3 nucleotides: TGTGCCAGCAGTTTGCCGAGGGGTTTTAACGATACGCGGTATTTT.

This clonotype was recorded at least ten times. This rearrangement joins TRBV6-6 to TRBJ1-5, with TRBD1 matching 7 bases. Germline lookup yields CDR1 MNHNY and CDR2 SVGAGI (reference sequence). J gave up 3 bases and V 5 bases, and 7 bases lay outside the gene matches. This CDR3 contains 15 residues. The CDR3 DNA sequence: TGTGCCAGCAGTGCCCGGACAGGCCCCAATCAGCCCCAGCATTTT. This translates into CASSARTGPNQPQHF.

Many counts were recorded for this clonotype. This chain connects TRBV5-1 to TRBJ2-5; D ambiguous. Germline loops: CDR1 SGHRS, CDR2 YFSETQ. V lost 4 bases and J 3 bases, leaving 10 bases between the germline ends. The CDR3 has 13 residues. The DNA of the CDR3 is TGCGCCAGCAGCGCTGCACTTAAAGAGACCCAGTACTTC. Translating gives CASSAALKETQYF.

The V gene is TRBV6-2 or TRBV6-3, the J gene TRBJ2-1; 8 bases are a match to TRBD2. V lost 3 bases to trimming and J lost 5 bases; unmatched junction nucleotides: 9. The germline V gene encodes CDR1 MNHEY and CDR2 SVGEGT. The CDR3 runs to 16 residues. CDR3 amino acids: CASSYSLSGGNNEQFF. The CDR3 region has the DNA TGTGCCAGCAGTTATTCATTGAGCGGGGGTAACAATGAGCAGTTCTTC.

This clonotype occurred a few times. The V call is TRBV29-1, the J call TRBJ2-1; 8 positions match TRBD2. Unmatched junction bases numbered 10, after V lost 8 bases and J lost 7 bases. The CDR3 covers 13 residues. Germline CDR1 and CDR2: SQVTM and ANQGSEA. Written as DNA, the CDR3 is TGCAGCTTGGGACTAGGGAGGGCAAATGAGCAGTTCTTC. Its translation: CSLGLGRANEQFF.

A few counts support this clonotype. The rearrangement joins TRBV4-3 to TRBJ2-7, with a tentative D call TRBD1 (5 bases). This CDR3 is 15 amino acids long. From germline, CDR1 is LGHNA and CDR2 YSLEER. The V and J ends lost 0 bases and 0 bases respectively, with 9 bases between them. CDR3 nucleotides: TGCGCCAGCAGCCAAGAAGGGGAAGGCTCCTACGAGCAGTACTTC. As protein: CASSQEGEGSYEQYF.

This chain connects TRBV20-1 to TRBJ1-1; D not certain. The CDR3 sequence is 14 residues long. The germline CDR1 and CDR2 sequences are DFQATT and SNEGSKA (reference sequence). V was trimmed by 3 bases and J by 3 bases, leaving 14 bases between them. Here the CDR3 reads CSARSGAMDTEAFF. DNA for the CDR3: TGCAGTGCTAGGTCCGGAGCCATGGACACTGAAGCTTTCTTT.

This chain uses TRBV6-2 or TRBV6-3 with TRBJ1-5; perhaps TRBD1 as D (5 bases). CDR3 length: 20 residues. Germline values: CDR1 MNHEY, CDR2 SVGEGT. V gave up 0 bases and J gave up 0 bases, with 21 bases separating them. DNA for the CDR3: TGTGCCAGCAGTTACTCACGAGGGACCAAACTCCAATATAGCAATCAGCCCCAGCATTTT. It yields the protein CASSYSRGTKLQYSNQPQHF.

CDR3 amino acids: CSARADGTGVGNTIYF. The CDR3, as DNA: TGCAGTGCTAGAGCAGACGGGACAGGGGTCGGAAACACCATATATTTT. The chain uses TRBV20-1 and TRBJ1-3, with TRBD1 identical over 10 bases. The length of the CDR3 is 16 residues. Germline V gene lookup returns CDR1 DFQATT and CDR2 SNEGSKA (reference sequence). Unmatched junction bases numbered 7, after V lost 1 base and J lost 4 bases.